This passage covers 30 T cell receptor beta chains from one sample sequenced in a study of radiation and T cells in renal cell carcinoma. Generated by immunoSEQ multiplex PCR, the TCRdb table keeps only in-frame clones and is missing some. Here the sample spans 150,000 or so clones, nearly 90% being singletons. Noted time point: baseline pretreatment blood. Treatment noted: 15 Gy SBRT to primary tumor, nephrectomy 4 weeks later. Sequenced here: blood, sampled from a patient whose treatment included radiotherapy and nephrectomy. The receptors stem from a woman aged 45-60 years with renal cell carcinoma.

The V and J genes are TRBV6-1 and TRBJ2-3; 11 positions match TRBD2. Losses at the gene ends were 4 bases for V and 1 base for J; bases not matched to a gene: 1. There are 15 residues in the CDR3. Germline CDR1 and CDR2: MNHNS and SASEGT. CDR3 region: CASSVLAGGTDTQYF. The CDR3 DNA reads TGTGCCAGCAGTGTACTAGCGGGGGGCACAGATACGCAGTATTTT.

This clone was seen a handful of times. V usage is TRBV30 and J usage is TRBJ1-5; TRBD1 is a possible D gene (6 bases). The germline V gene encodes CDR1 GTSNPN and CDR2 SVGIG (reference sequence). The CDR3 length is 13 residues. V lost 5 bases, J lost 6 bases, and 14 bases lay in between. DNA of the CDR3: TGTGCCTGGGGGCACAGGGAGGGTCAGCCCCAGCATTTT. This sequence encodes CAWGHREGQPQHF. Combining the CDR3 with reference TRBV30 and TRBJ1-5 gives the whole variable domain SQTIHQWPATLVQPVGSPLSLECTVEGTSNPNLYWYRQAAGRGLQLLFYSVGIGQISSEVPQNLSASRPQDRQFILSSKKLLLSDSGFYLCAWGHREGQPQHFGDGTRLSIL.

The genes are TRBV2 and TRBJ2-7; the D gene is possibly TRBD1 (5 bases). The germline gives CDR1 SNHLY, CDR2 FYNNEI. There are 13 residues in the CDR3. V lost 8 bases, J lost 7 bases, and 18 bases lay in between. CDR3 protein: CASSFPGFWEQYF. DNA of the CDR3: TGTGCCAGCTCCTTCCCAGGGTTTTGGGAGCAGTACTTC.

This clone has just one count. The CDR3 reads CASSGQAGGNSPLHF. The CDR3 coding sequence is TGTGCCAGCAGTGGGCAGGCAGGGGGTAATTCACCCCTCCACTTT. The rearrangement uses TRBV2 and TRBJ1-6, with TRBD1 matching 7 bases. This CDR3 comprises 15 residues. V lost 4 bases and J lost 6; bases outside the gene matches: 6. Germline assignment: CDR1 SNHLY and CDR2 FYNNEI.

This chain uses TRBV19 with TRBJ2-1; 9 nucleotides agree with TRBD1. CDR1 and CDR2 (germline): LNHDA, SQIVND (reference sequence). The CDR3 runs to 15 residues. V was pared by 5 bases and J by 6 bases, with 8 bases of the junction left unmatched. CDR3 sequence reads: CASSFIGQGTNEQFF. The CDR3 nucleotides are TGTGCCAGTAGTTTCATCGGACAGGGGACCAATGAGCAGTTCTTC.

The chain has TRBV7-9 and TRBJ1-6, with 7 bases identical to TRBD1. Trimming removed 6 bases from V and 5 bases from J; junction bases left unmatched: 4. The CDR3 is made up of 14 amino acids. Per germline, CDR1 SEHNR and CDR2 FQNEAQ (reference sequence). The DNA for the CDR3 is TGTGCCAGCAGTATCGGGACAGATAATTCACCCCTCCACTTT. Protein sequence: CASSIGTDNSPLHF.

The chain employs TRBV14 and TRBJ1-2; D ambiguous. CDR1 SGHDN and CDR2 FVKESK come from the germline V gene. CDR3 length: 15 amino acids. V lost 2 bases, J lost 4 bases, and 14 bases lay in between. The CDR3 nucleotides read TGTGCCAGCAGCCAAATCTCAGGTCCCTTCTATGGCTACACCTTC. Protein product: CASSQISGPFYGYTF.

This clone turned up a few times. This chain joins TRBV6-1 and TRBJ2-7; D remains ambiguous. Per germline, CDR1 MNHNS and CDR2 SASEGT. This CDR3 spans 9 amino acids. Here the CDR3 DNA reads TGTGACCGGACGGCCGAGCAGTACTTC. This sequence encodes CDRTAEQYF.

The rearrangement links TRBV5-1 to TRBJ2-2; D assignment may be TRBD1 or TRBD2 (5 bases each). There are 16 residues in the CDR3. The germline V and J ends were trimmed by 4 bases and 1 base, with 14 bases remaining between them. CDR1 and CDR2 (germline): SGHRS, YFSETQ. This chain's CDR3 is CASSQLEGLNTGELFF. DNA of the CDR3: TGCGCCAGCAGCCAGCTCGAGGGGCTGAACACCGGGGAGCTGTTTTTT.

The chain is built from TRBV15 and TRBJ2-1; 12 bases are a match to TRBD2. The CDR3 runs to 17 residues. Germline lookup yields CDR1 LNHNV and CDR2 YYDKDF (reference sequence). V dropped 4 bases and J dropped 7; count of bases not matched to a gene: 11. Here the CDR3 DNA reads TGTGCCACCAGCAACCTATCAGGACTAGCGGGGTGGAATGAGCAGTTCTTC. Translated: CATSNLSGLAGWNEQFF.

This chain links TRBV2 with TRBJ2-5; the D gene is possibly TRBD1 (6 bases). V lost 7 bases, J lost 4 bases, and 19 bases lay in between. Germline CDR1 and CDR2: SNHLY and FYNNEI. The CDR3 totals 15 residues. The CDR3 loop reads CASTERAVGAETQYF. DNA for the CDR3: TGTGCCAGCACAGAGCGCGCAGTGGGGGCAGAGACCCAGTACTTC. Full variable domain (remainder filled in from reference TRBV2 and TRBJ2-5): EPEVTQTPSHQVTQMGQEVILRCVPISNHLYFYWYRQILGQKVEFLVSFYNNEISEKSEIFDDQFSVERPDGSNFTLKIRSTKLEDSAMYFCASTERAVGAETQYFGPGTRLLVL.

V is TRBV2 and J is TRBJ1-1; D is ambiguous. The germline gives CDR1 SNHLY, CDR2 FYNNEI. This CDR3 is built from 13 residues. V lost 1 base, J lost 3 bases, and 6 bases lay in between. This CDR3 reads CASSEGSDTEAFF. The CDR3 DNA is TGTGCCAGCAGTGAAGGTTCTGACACTGAAGCTTTCTTT.

The rearrangement links TRBV10-3 to TRBJ2-7; the D gene could be TRBD1 or TRBD2 (6 bases each). Germline CDR1 reads ENHRY; CDR2 reads SYGVKD. With 4 bases removed from V and 5 bases from J, the gap between germline ends came to 18 bases. This CDR3 is 15 amino acids long. The CDR3 spells CAISAVGGGRDEQYF. DNA of the CDR3: TGTGCCATCAGTGCGGTAGGAGGGGGGCGCGACGAGCAGTACTTC.

The chain is built from TRBV11-3 and TRBJ1-3; D might be TRBD1 (5 bases). The germline V and J ends were trimmed by 3 bases and 4 bases, with 7 bases remaining between them. The CDR3 sequence is 13 residues long. Germline-derived CDR1 and CDR2 are SGHNT and YENEEA. The CDR3 region is CASSFEGGNTIYF. DNA for the CDR3: TGTGCCAGCAGCTTCGAGGGGGGAAACACCATATATTTT.

V is TRBV9 and J is TRBJ1-1, with 7 nucleotides matching TRBD1. The CDR3 length is 15 residues. J lost 5 bases, V lost 1 base, and 8 bases had no gene match. The germline gives CDR1 SGDLS, CDR2 YYNGEE. CDR3 amino acids: CASSVYGQGGTEAFF. The CDR3 DNA reads as TGTGCCAGCAGCGTATACGGCCAGGGGGGGACTGAAGCTTTCTTT.

V gene TRBV2 combines with J gene TRBJ2-3; 7 bases map to TRBD2. The V segment lost 4 bases and the J segment 0 bases; nucleotides outside the gene matches: 4. Germline V lookup: CDR1 SNHLY, CDR2 FYNNEI. The CDR3 length is 15 residues. CDR3 amino acids: CASSASGYSTDTQYF. The DNA of the CDR3 is TGTGCCAGCAGTGCTAGCGGATATAGCACAGATACGCAGTATTTT.

The genes are TRBV19 and TRBJ2-5; 7 bases are a match to TRBD1. J lost 4 bases, V lost 5 bases, and 1 base had no gene match. In germline, CDR1 is LNHDA, CDR2 SQIVND (reference sequence). The CDR3 is 12 amino acids. The CDR3 is CASSPGGETQYF. The CDR3 DNA follows: TGTGCCAGTAGTCCAGGGGGAGAGACCCAGTACTTC.

The chain is built from TRBV2 and TRBJ1-2, with D possibly matching TRBD1 (5 bases). The CDR3 length is 13 residues. The germline CDR1 and CDR2 sequences are SNHLY and FYNNEI. Trimming removed 6 bases from V and 6 bases from J, with 14 bases in between. CDR3 protein: CASRGDATHGYTF. The CDR3 nucleotides read TGTGCCAGCAGGGGGGACGCTACCCATGGCTACACCTTC.

The rearrangement joins TRBV4-1 to TRBJ1-3; D remains ambiguous. The CDR3 extends over 14 amino acids. Germline CDR1 MGHRA, CDR2 YSYEKL. Trimming shortened V by 2 bases and J by 1 base, and 6 bases separated the two germline ends. Here the CDR3 reads CASSQTESGNTIYF. As DNA, the CDR3 is TGCGCCAGCAGCCAAACGGAGTCTGGAAACACCATATATTTT.

The chain recombines TRBV5-1 with TRBJ1-5, with TRBD1 identical over 9 bases. V trimming: 4 bases; J trimming: 5 bases; junction bases outside the gene matches: 7. This CDR3 comprises 15 residues. Germline loops: CDR1 SGHRS, CDR2 YFSETQ. The CDR3, as DNA: TGCGCCAGCAGCCCCGGGGACAGGGATTATCAGCCCCAGCATTTT. Amino acid sequence: CASSPGDRDYQPQHF.

J is TRBJ1-6 and V is TRBV2; TRBD1 matches 8 bases. Per the germline V gene, CDR1 is SNHLY and CDR2 is FYNNEI. V shed 5 bases, J shed 0 bases, and the junction held 12 bases outside the gene matches. This CDR3 contains 19 residues. CDR3 sequence (DNA): TGTGCCAGCAGTCGTAGTGGGACAGGTTCCAGCTCCTATAATTCACCCCTCCACTTT. It translates to CASSRSGTGSSSYNSPLHF.

The chain joins TRBV2 to TRBJ2-4; D uncertain. Per germline, CDR1 SNHLY and CDR2 FYNNEI. The germline V and J ends were trimmed by 8 bases and 0 bases, with 8 bases remaining between them. This CDR3 has 13 amino acids. The CDR3 loop reads CASGVVAKNIQYF. In DNA form, the CDR3 reads TGTGCCAGCGGAGTTGTAGCCAAAAACATTCAGTACTTC.

The chain is built from TRBV5-1 and TRBJ1-2; 9 bases are shared with TRBD1. The trim removed 4 bases at V and 4 bases at J, leaving 2 bases unmatched. The CDR3 consists of 13 residues. Germline V gives CDR1 SGHRS, CDR2 YFSETQ. The CDR3 DNA sequence: TGCGCCAGCAGCCGGACAGGGGCCTATGGCTACACCTTC. Residues: CASSRTGAYGYTF.

The chain couples TRBV7-2 to TRBJ1-2; TRBD1 matches at 8 bases. The CDR3 runs 13 residues. The germline V gene encodes CDR1 SGHTA and CDR2 FQGNSA. Trimming removed 3 bases from V and 8 bases from J; junction bases left unmatched: 5. The CDR3 loop is CASSFTGGMGYTF. The DNA of the CDR3 is TGTGCCAGCAGCTTCACAGGGGGAATGGGCTACACCTTC.

The chain uses TRBV5-6 and TRBJ2-1; D unresolved. This CDR3 has 11 residues. Trimming shortened V by 3 bases and J by 4 bases, and 2 bases separated the two germline ends. Germline V gives CDR1 SGHDT, CDR2 YYEEEE. The CDR3 bases are TGTGCCAGCAGCTCTTACAATGAGCAGTTCTTC. Its protein product is CASSSYNEQFF.

The chain uses TRBV7-9 and TRBJ1-3, with 8 nucleotides matching TRBD1. The germline V gene has CDR1 SEHNR and CDR2 FQNEAQ (reference sequence). J lost 4 bases, V lost 4 bases, and 3 bases had no gene match. The CDR3 runs to 14 residues. The CDR3 here is CASSSGQGGNTIYF. In nucleotides, the CDR3 is TGTGCCAGCAGCTCCGGACAGGGCGGAAACACCATATATTTT.

The rearrangement links TRBV4-1 to TRBJ2-7; tentative D call: TRBD1 (6 bases). From germline, CDR1 is MGHRA and CDR2 YSYEKL. The CDR3 consists of 15 residues. V dropped 1 base and J dropped 2 bases, with 12 bases sitting between them. CDR3 sequence reads: CASSQVRGWPYEQYF. CDR3 coding DNA: TGCGCCAGCAGCCAAGTAAGGGGGTGGCCCTACGAGCAGTACTTC.

The chain employs TRBV19 and TRBJ1-2, with 7 bases aligning to TRBD1. From germline, CDR1 is LNHDA and CDR2 SQIVND (reference sequence). The CDR3 loop spans 14 amino acids. Unmatched junction bases numbered 8, after V lost 5 bases and J lost 5 bases. The CDR3: CASSAEGGVYGYTF. The DNA of the CDR3 is TGTGCCAGTAGTGCCGAAGGGGGCGTTTATGGCTACACCTTC.

The chain links TRBV2 to TRBJ2-7, with a possible D match to TRBD2 (5 bases). The CDR3 consists of 11 residues. V shed 11 bases and J shed 3 bases, with 11 bases lying between them. Germline V CDR1 and CDR2: SNHLY, FYNNEI. The CDR3 DNA reads as TGTGCCGTAAACCGGGACTACGAGCAGTACTTC. This sequence encodes CAVNRDYEQYF.

V is TRBV19 and J is TRBJ2-7; tentatively, D is TRBD1 (6 bases). Trimming took off 5 bases at V and 3 bases at J, with 11 bases between the two ends. CDR1 and CDR2 (germline): LNHDA, SQIVND (reference sequence). The CDR3 has 13 amino acids. The chain's CDR3 is CASSPGHDYEQYF. CDR3 DNA sequence: TGTGCCAGTAGTCCGGGACATGACTACGAGCAGTACTTC.